The 23 T cell receptor beta chains below were found in one sample sequenced in a study of T-cell reconstitution after alpha-beta-depleted transplantation in children. The TCRbeta library was prepared with unique molecular identifiers. TCRdb called the PCR reads again in MiXCR, with one record for every CDR3 protein. The sample includes 120,000 or so distinct CDR3 sequences, around a tenth of them seen just once. The sample in question was PBMCs from the stem cell graft donor, obtained from the stem cell graft. Receptor source: a human donor who donated a stem cell graft to a child with acute lymphoblastic leukemia.

This clonotype was seen at least ten times. CDR3: CASSLVGRGVLEAFF. The CDR3 region has the DNA TGTGCCAGCAGCTTAGTGGGGCGGGGGGTCCTGGAAGCTTTCTTT. This sequence joins TRBV7-9 and TRBJ1-1, with D possibly matching TRBD1 (5 bases). V lost 1 base to trimming and J lost 8 bases, with 17 bases between them. Germline CDR1 SEHNR, CDR2 FQNEAQ (reference sequence). This CDR3 is 15 amino acids long.

The sample holds a few counts of this clonotype. This sequence may be a read error, since a much larger clone differs from it by one base. V usage is TRBV7-9 and J usage is TRBJ2-4; 10 bases map to TRBD1. The CDR3 extends over 16 amino acids. CDR1 is SEHNR, CDR2 FQNEAQ, per germline (reference sequence). In nucleotides, the CDR3 is TGTGCCAGCAGCAGACAGGGGGCAAAGGCCAAAAACAGTCAGTACTTC. Translation: CASSRQGAKAKNSQYF.

This clonotype was counted many times. The gene calls are TRBV7-9 and TRBJ1-2; the D is unclear. The germline V gene has CDR1 SEHNR and CDR2 FQNEAQ (reference sequence). This CDR3 has 14 residues. V lost 1 base and J 8 bases, leaving 14 bases between the germline ends. This CDR3 is CASSLGTAVLGYTF. The DNA of the CDR3 is TGTGCCAGCAGCTTAGGGACGGCTGTTTTGGGCTACACCTTC.

This clonotype was counted only a few times. The rearrangement links TRBV4-3 to TRBJ2-1; D is possibly TRBD1 (6 bases). V dropped 2 bases and J dropped 7 bases, with 12 bases sitting between them. This CDR3 has 14 amino acids. The germline gives CDR1 LGHNA, CDR2 YSLEER. The CDR3: CASSQSSRGNEQFF. DNA for the CDR3: TGCGCCAGCAGCCAAAGTTCCAGGGGAAATGAGCAGTTCTTC.

This clonotype was observed a handful of times. J is TRBJ2-3 and V is TRBV7-2; 9 bases map to TRBD2. Trimming removed 0 bases from V and 5 bases from J; junction bases left unmatched: 6. The CDR3 extends over 16 amino acids. Germline lookup yields CDR1 SGHTA and CDR2 FQGNSA. The CDR3 here is CASSLALAGGQDTQYF. The CDR3 DNA sequence: TGTGCCAGCAGCTTAGCCCTGGCGGGGGGGCAAGATACGCAGTATTTT.

This clonotype showed up many times. The rearrangement uses TRBV6-5 and TRBJ1-1; 7 bases map to TRBD1. The CDR3 sequence is 15 residues long. Germline CDR1 MNHEY, CDR2 SVGAGI. V lost 5 bases, J lost 0 bases, and 6 bases stayed unmatched. This CDR3 is CASSRGDRMNTEAFF. CDR3 coding DNA: TGTGCCAGCAGTCGGGGGGACAGAATGAACACTGAAGCTTTCTTT.

This clonotype was found many times. The V call is TRBV5-4, the J call TRBJ2-3; possible D gene TRBD2, 6 bases. V lost 4 bases and J lost 4, with 10 bases in between. The germline CDR1 and CDR2 sequences are SGHNT and YYREEE (reference sequence). The CDR3 length is 13 residues. CDR3 coding DNA: TGTGCCAGCAGCCGGGACTTACCAGATACGCAGTATTTT. Its translation is CASSRDLPDTQYF.

This clonotype was observed at least ten times. The V call is TRBV29-1, the J call TRBJ1-6; D is unresolved. CDR3 length: 13 residues. The germline CDR1 and CDR2 sequences are SQVTM and ANQGSEA. Trimming took 3 bases from V and 6 from J, leaving 9 bases between them. The CDR3 nucleotides are TGCAGCGTTGATCTTGGAGGTAATTCACCCCTCCACTTT. It codes for CSVDLGGNSPLHF.

This clonotype was observed at least ten times. The V and J genes are TRBV24-1 and TRBJ2-1, with 8 nucleotides matching TRBD1. V lost 4 bases to trimming and J lost 2 bases; unmatched junction nucleotides: 12. This CDR3 is built from 18 residues. The V gene's germline CDR1 is KGHDR and CDR2 SFDVKD. CDR3 protein: CATSEVTRQGKTYNEQFF. The CDR3 DNA follows: TGTGCCACCAGTGAGGTTACCAGACAGGGGAAGACCTACAATGAGCAGTTCTTC.

This clonotype appeared many times. The genes are TRBV25-1 and TRBJ2-7; D is possibly TRBD1 (6 bases). V lost 4 bases and J lost 4, with 14 bases in between. This CDR3 has 14 residues. Germline CDR1 reads MGHDK; CDR2 reads SYGVNS. CDR3 DNA sequence: TGTGCCAGCAGTGGCAGAGGCAGGGGTTACGAGCAGTACTTC. Its translation: CASSGRGRGYEQYF.

This clonotype was detected ten times or more. The chain joins TRBV20-1 to TRBJ2-7, with 7 nucleotides matching TRBD1. CDR1 and CDR2 from the germline V gene are DFQATT and SNEGSKA (reference sequence). This CDR3 has 16 amino acids. V trimming: 0 bases; J trimming: 3 bases; junction bases outside the gene matches: 11. The CDR3 DNA reads TGCAGTGCTAGAGATCGACGGGACAGACTGGGCTACGAGCAGTACTTC. Translating it yields CSARDRRDRLGYEQYF.

The V gene is TRBV13, the J gene TRBJ1-2; the match to TRBD1 covers 9 bases. The junction had 4 bases not matched to a gene; V was cut back by 5 bases and J by 6 bases. The germline V gene has CDR1 PRHDT and CDR2 FYEKMQ (reference sequence). The CDR3 totals 13 residues. In nucleotides, the CDR3 is TGTGCCAGCAGCGGGGGACAGGGAAATGGCTACACCTTC. Protein: CASSGGQGNGYTF. Together with reference TRBV13 and TRBJ1-2, the CDR3 gives the full variable domain: AAGVIQSPRHLIKEKRETATLKCYPIPRHDTVYWYQQGPGQDPQFLISFYEKMQSDKGSIPDRFSAQQFSDYHSELNMSSLELGDSALYFCASSGGQGNGYTFGSGTRLTVV.

This clonotype was counted at least ten times. The rearrangement links TRBV12-3 or TRBV12-4 to TRBJ2-5; a weak D match, TRBD2 (6 bases). Trimming pared 3 bases from V and 5 bases from J, leaving 13 bases between. This CDR3 comprises 14 residues. CDR3 DNA sequence: TGTGCCAGCAGTTTCGGAGGGTGGAAGGAGACCCAGTACTTC. It specifies CASSFGGWKETQYF.

This clonotype showed up many times. The rearrangement links TRBV11-2 to TRBJ2-1; 8 bases agree with TRBD2. There are 19 residues in the CDR3. The V segment lost 5 bases and the J segment 0 bases; nucleotides outside the gene matches: 15. Germline V gene data show CDR1 as SGHAT and CDR2 as FQNNGV. The CDR3 spells CASSPAGLAGFSSYNEQFF. The CDR3 DNA sequence: TGTGCCAGCAGCCCGGCTGGGCTAGCGGGCTTTAGCTCCTACAATGAGCAGTTCTTC.

As concerns this clonotype: With a much larger clone just one base away, this may be a read error. The V call is TRBV10-3, the J call TRBJ1-5, with TRBD1 identical over 10 bases. Looked up from germline, CDR1 is ENHRY and CDR2 is SYGVKD. This CDR3 contains 18 residues. The V and J ends lost 5 bases and 1 base, in that order; junction bases with no gene match: 11. CDR3 region: CAISFPGTGAGSNQPQHF. CDR3 sequence (DNA): TGTGCCATCAGTTTTCCCGGGACAGGGGCCGGGAGCAATCAGCCCCAGCATTTT.

In its sample, this clonotype was seen many times. The gene calls are TRBV7-6 and TRBJ2-3; perhaps TRBD2 as D (6 bases). Germline V lookup: CDR1 SGHVS, CDR2 FNYEAQ. CDR3 length equals 16 residues. V shed 0 bases and J shed 5 bases, with 15 bases lying between them. The CDR3 is CASSLAQDYSGDTQYF. Written as DNA, the CDR3 is TGTGCCAGCAGCTTAGCGCAGGACTACTCGGGAGATACGCAGTATTTT.

The table lists this clonotype with many counts. The gene calls are TRBV7-8 and TRBJ1-1; D uncertain. This CDR3 region has 14 residues. The germline V gene encodes CDR1 SGHVS and CDR2 FQNEAQ. Trimming left V 5 bases short and J 1 base short, with 11 bases between. CDR3 region: CASSPFFANTEAFF. In DNA, the CDR3 is TGTGCCAGCAGCCCATTTTTTGCGAACACTGAAGCTTTCTTT.

J is TRBJ1-2 and V is TRBV28, with 8 bases matching TRBD1. Trimming took 5 bases from V and 4 from J; bases not matched to a gene: 9. The CDR3 extends over 15 amino acids. Germline values: CDR1 MDHEN, CDR2 SYDVKM. CDR3 in amino acids: CASSPSGQGFYGYTF. DNA for the CDR3: TGTGCCAGCAGTCCATCAGGACAGGGCTTCTATGGCTACACCTTC.

This clonotype was recorded many times. This chain links TRBV12-3 or TRBV12-4 with TRBJ2-2; no clear D. Deletions cut 1 base from V and 7 bases from J, with 7 bases between. This CDR3 contains 13 residues. The CDR3 loop is CASSLGSSGELFF. The CDR3 coding sequence is TGTGCCAGCAGTTTAGGTTCGAGCGGGGAGCTGTTTTTT.

J is TRBJ2-3 and V is TRBV7-2; D not resolved. CDR3 length: 14 residues. V was shortened by 5 bases and J by 3 bases, with 12 bases between the two germline ends. CDR1 is SGHTA and CDR2 is FQGNSA in the germline V gene. Here the CDR3 DNA reads TGTGCCAGCAGCCCCTCGGCCGTAACAGATACGCAGTATTTT. Its translation: CASSPSAVTDTQYF.

For this clonotype: This may stem from a read error, because a much larger clone lies one nucleotide away. V and J are TRBV20-1 and TRBJ2-5; 11 nucleotides match TRBD1. Germline V gene data show CDR1 as DFQATT and CDR2 as SNEGSKA (reference sequence). V shed 6 bases, J shed 7 bases, and the junction held 19 bases outside the gene matches. The CDR3 is 17 residues long. CDR3 nucleotide sequence: TGCAGTGCGGACAAACCCGGGACAGGGGGTTCGGGGGGGACCCAGTACTTC. Translation: CSADKPGTGGSGGTQYF.

This clonotype was counted at least ten times. The rearrangement links TRBV29-1 to TRBJ2-4; D possibly matches TRBD1 or TRBD2 (5 bases each). Germline V CDR1 and CDR2: SQVTM, ANQGSEA. The CDR3 totals 15 residues. The germline V and J ends were trimmed by 5 bases and 2 bases, with 16 bases remaining between them. DNA of the CDR3: TGCAGCGTTCTCAAGAGGGGCAGGACCAAAAACATTCAGTACTTC. Its protein is CSVLKRGRTKNIQYF. The entire variable domain, with the rest obtained from reference TRBV29-1 and TRBJ2-4, is as follows: SAVISQKPSRDICQRGTSLTIQCQVDSQVTMMFWYRQQPGQSLTLIATANQGSEATYESGFVIDKFPISRPNLTFSTLTVSNMSPEDSSIYLCSVLKRGRTKNIQYFGAGTRLSVL.

This clonotype was seen ten or more times. The chain couples TRBV10-3 to TRBJ2-5, with a tentative D call TRBD1 (6 bases). Trimming took off 1 base at V and 1 base at J, with 10 bases between the two ends. Germline CDR1 ENHRY, CDR2 SYGVKD. There are 15 residues in the CDR3. CDR3 loop: CAISELQGTQETQYF. The CDR3 bases are TGTGCCATCAGTGAGTTACAGGGTACCCAAGAGACCCAGTACTTC.